This passage covers 26 T cell receptor beta chains from one sample sequenced in a study of OX40 agonist ivuxolimab in advanced cancers. Measured with immunoSEQ multiplex PCR; TCRdb has only the in-frame clones, and not every one. In the table there are fewer than 55,000 clones, roughly four fifths of which are singletons. Material: CD4+ or CD8+ T cells sorted from blood, obtained in a trial of the OX40 agonist ivuxolimab. The source is an adult with an advanced solid tumor such as melanoma, head and neck, liver or kidney cancer.

V gene TRBV29-1 combines with J gene TRBJ1-4, with TRBD1 matching 8 bases. Trimming at V came to 7 bases and at J to 8 bases, leaving 6 bases not matched to a gene. The germline V gene encodes CDR1 SQVTM and CDR2 ANQGSEA. This CDR3 is built from 12 residues. The CDR3 coding sequence is TGCAGCGGCGGACAGGGAAAGGAAAAACTGTTTTTT. Its protein product is CSGGQGKEKLFF.

This clone is medium-sized in the sample. This chain uses TRBV5-4 with TRBJ1-5; tentative D call: TRBD1 (5 bases). V was cut by 2 bases and J by 1 base, with 7 bases left in between. Germline lookup yields CDR1 SGHNT and CDR2 YYREEE (reference sequence). The CDR3 runs to 14 residues. CDR3 nucleotides: TGTGCCAGCAGCTTCGGGGGGAGCAATCAGCCCCAGCATTTT. This translates into CASSFGGSNQPQHF.

The count of this clone is one. The chain uses TRBV7-8 and TRBJ2-5, with D maybe TRBD2 (6 bases). This CDR3 has 15 residues. V was trimmed by 6 bases and J by 0 bases, leaving 14 bases between them. Per the germline V gene, CDR1 is SGHVS and CDR2 is FQNEAQ. The DNA of the CDR3 is TGTGCCAGCAGTGGAGGGCCCCAGAACCAAGAGACCCAGTACTTC. This codes for CASSGGPQNQETQYF.

The gene calls are TRBV5-6 and TRBJ1-5, with TRBD1 as a possible D gene (6 bases). With 2 bases removed from V and 3 bases from J, the gap between germline ends came to 9 bases. Germline V CDR1 and CDR2: SGHDT, YYEEEE. The CDR3 contains 14 residues. The CDR3 protein is CASSFGTTNQPQHF. In DNA form, the CDR3 reads TGTGCCAGCAGCTTTGGGACAACCAATCAGCCCCAGCATTTT.

The chain links TRBV12-5 to TRBJ2-7; D remains ambiguous. The length of the CDR3 is 17 residues. The V and J ends lost 2 bases and 2 bases respectively, with 19 bases between them. Germline CDR1 LGHNT, CDR2 FRNRAP. CDR3 amino acids: CASGLSPSGGVTYEQYF. The CDR3 DNA reads TGTGCTAGTGGTTTGTCCCCATCGGGCGGAGTCACCTACGAGCAGTACTTC.

This clone is labeled as medium-sized (0.01 to 0.1%). The chain combines TRBV5-4 with TRBJ2-6, with D possibly matching TRBD1 (5 bases). This CDR3 region has 16 residues. Trimming removed 4 bases from V and 4 bases from J, with 15 bases in between. Looked up from germline, CDR1 is SGHNT and CDR2 is YYREEE (reference sequence). Written as DNA, the CDR3 is TGTGCCAGCAGCCAGGACCCAGGGCGAGGGGCCAACGTCCTGACTTTC. Translating it yields CASSQDPGRGANVLTF.

The chain uses TRBV11-3 and TRBJ1-1; tentative D call: TRBD1 (5 bases). CDR3 length: 11 residues. The V end was cut by 6 bases, the J end by 8 bases, with 10 bases between. Per the germline V gene, CDR1 is SGHNT and CDR2 is YENEEA. CDR3 coding DNA: TGTGCCAGCAGTCCAAACAGGGAAGCTTTCTTT. Protein: CASSPNREAFF.

The chain employs TRBV14 and TRBJ1-2; no definite D call. V shed 4 bases and J shed 0 bases, with 15 bases lying between them. Germline assignment: CDR1 SGHDN and CDR2 FVKESK. This CDR3 is built from 16 residues. The CDR3 here is CASSPLLPGTNYGYTF. The CDR3 nucleotides are TGTGCCAGCAGCCCGCTTCTCCCCGGGACTAACTATGGCTACACCTTC.

The chain links TRBV2 to TRBJ2-7; TRBD1 matches 11 bases. J lost 5 bases, V lost 8 bases, and 5 bases had no gene match. From germline, CDR1 is SNHLY and CDR2 FYNNEI. This CDR3 is built from 13 residues. CDR3 DNA: TGTGCCAGCGGACAGGGGGCGCGTCACGAGCAGTACTTC. As protein: CASGQGARHEQYF.

This sequence joins TRBV5-1 and TRBJ2-3; 7 positions match TRBD1. CDR1 is SGHRS and CDR2 is YFSETQ in the germline V gene. There are 15 residues in the CDR3. V was clipped by 6 bases and J by 1 base; unmatched bases: 8. The DNA for the CDR3 is TGCGCCAGCACTTACGACAGGGCCGGCACAGATACGCAGTATTTT. Its translation is CASTYDRAGTDTQYF.

This clone was found once. The chain uses TRBV10-1 and TRBJ2-7; D perhaps matches TRBD1 (6 bases). Between the trimmed V and J ends, which lost 5 bases and 7 bases, there was a span of 15 bases. CDR3 length: 13 residues. Germline CDR1 is WNHNN and CDR2 is SYGVQD (reference sequence). CDR3 amino acids: CASSPQPGTEQYF. The CDR3 DNA reads TGCGCCAGCAGTCCGCAACCCGGGACAGAGCAGTACTTC.

V usage is TRBV12-2 and J usage is TRBJ2-1; TRBD2 is the table's D call and was not checked against the DNA. TRBV12-2 is classified as a pseudogene. CDR3 length: 12 amino acids. The CDR3 sequence is CASSFRRNEQFF. The CDR3 nucleotides are TGTGCAAGTAGCTTTCGGAGGAATGAGCAGTTCTTC.

The rearrangement uses TRBV5-1 and TRBJ2-7; possibly TRBD1 for D (6 bases). Germline-derived CDR1 and CDR2 are SGHRS and YFSETQ. The CDR3 totals 12 residues. V was pared by 4 bases and J by 3 bases, with 8 bases between. CDR3 in amino acids: CASSIQGYEQYF. The CDR3 nucleotides are TGCGCCAGCAGCATACAGGGCTACGAGCAGTACTTC.

This clone was counted once. The chain employs TRBV18 and TRBJ2-7; no definite D call. This CDR3 is 12 amino acids long. V was shortened by 3 bases and J by 2 bases, with 5 bases between the two germline ends. CDR1 KGHSH and CDR2 LQKENI come from the germline V gene. CDR3: CASSPAPYEQYF. As DNA, the CDR3 is TGTGCCAGCTCACCGGCGCCCTACGAGCAGTACTTC.

With regard to this clone: Different DNA sequences within this sample yield the same CDR3. The CDR3 bases are TGTGCCAGCAGTGGGGGTCGCCAGGGGGGTTACGAGCAGTACTTC. It translates to CASSGGRQGGYEQYF. This rearrangement joins TRBV6-1 to TRBJ2-7; a possible D gene is TRBD1 (7 bases). Per the germline V gene, CDR1 is MNHNS and CDR2 is SASEGT. This CDR3 region has 15 residues. The V end lost 4 bases, the J end lost 4 bases, and 17 bases lay between the germline ends.

V and J are TRBV23-1 and TRBJ1-1, with TRBD1 as a possible D gene (6 bases). TRBV23-1 is an ORF for which the function is uncertain. V lost 4 bases to trimming and J lost 1 base, with 13 bases between them. This CDR3 comprises 15 residues. The CDR3 loop reads CASSPLGHWNTEAFF. CDR3 DNA: TGCGCCAGCAGTCCCCTGGGACATTGGAACACTGAAGCTTTCTTT.

The chain uses TRBV4-1 and TRBJ2-7; 10 bases are shared with TRBD2. Germline CDR1 and CDR2: MGHRA and YSYEKL. V lost 0 bases, J lost 2 bases, and 4 bases stayed unmatched. This CDR3 is built from 16 residues. CDR3 bases: TGCGCCAGCAGCCAAGATAGCGGGGGGACTCCCTACGAGCAGTACTTC. Protein product: CASSQDSGGTPYEQYF.

The J gene is TRBJ2-5, the V gene TRBV6-5; D gene unclear. This CDR3 has 12 residues. The V end lost 0 bases, the J end lost 5 bases, and 4 bases lay between the germline ends. Germline CDR1 and CDR2: MNHEY and SVGAGI. The CDR3 sequence is CASSYSRETQYF. Here the CDR3 DNA reads TGTGCCAGCAGTTACTCGAGGGAGACCCAGTACTTC.

In this sample, this clone turned up once. DNA of the CDR3: TGTGCCAGAAGCTTGGGGAGGGTCCCCGGGGTTGGTACGCAGTATTTT. This gives the protein CARSLGRVPGVGTQYF. The V and J genes are TRBV5-3 and TRBJ2-3, with D perhaps TRBD2 (6 bases). TRBV5-3 is filed as an ORF, its function uncertain. The ends were cut back, 0 bases at V and 8 bases at J, with 19 bases in the middle. CDR3 length equals 16 residues.

The chain has TRBV9 and TRBJ2-1; D gene unclear. The CDR3 is made up of 18 amino acids. V lost 0 bases and J 1 base, leaving 17 bases between the germline ends. Looked up from germline, CDR1 is SGDLS and CDR2 is YYNGEE. The CDR3 sequence: CASSVGVSGVSSYNEQFF. In DNA, the CDR3 is TGTGCCAGCAGCGTAGGAGTTTCTGGGGTCTCTTCCTACAATGAGCAGTTCTTC.

The chain recombines TRBV14 with TRBJ1-3; perhaps TRBD1 as D (5 bases). CDR1 is SGHDN and CDR2 is FVKESK in the germline V gene. The CDR3 has 15 residues. Deletions cut 0 bases from V and 2 bases from J, with 8 bases between. CDR3 bases: TGTGCCAGCAGCCAAGATGCGGGGGCTGGAAACACCATATATTTT. Its protein is CASSQDAGAGNTIYF.

This clone has just a few counts. The rearrangement links TRBV12-5 to TRBJ2-1, with TRBD2 matching over 7 bases. This CDR3 is built from 13 residues. Losses at the gene ends were 3 bases for V and 9 bases for J; bases not matched to a gene: 5. Per germline, CDR1 LGHNT and CDR2 FRNRAP. The CDR3 DNA reads as TGTGCTAGTGGTTTACGGGGGGAGGGTGAGCAGTTCTTC. This gives the protein CASGLRGEGEQFF.

This rearrangement joins TRBV11-2 to TRBJ2-5, with no clear D. V shed 3 bases and J shed 0 bases, with 8 bases lying between them. Per germline, CDR1 SGHAT and CDR2 FQNNGV. This CDR3 comprises 14 residues. CDR3 sequence (DNA): TGTGCCAGCAGCTTCTACAGAGACCAAGAGACCCAGTACTTC. Amino acids: CASSFYRDQETQYF. The variable domain in full, with the rest retrieved from reference TRBV11-2 and TRBJ2-5, is EAGVAQSPRYKIIEKRQSVAFWCNPISGHATLYWYQQILGQGPKLLIQFQNNGVVDDSQLPKDRFSAERLKGVDSTLKIQPAKLEDSAVYLCASSFYRDQETQYFGPGTRLLVL.

In its sample, this clone was seen once. V usage is TRBV11-3 and J usage is TRBJ2-6; D gene uncertain. Trimming took 7 bases from V and 2 from J, leaving 12 bases between them. CDR1 and CDR2 (germline): SGHNT, YENEEA. This CDR3 region has 15 residues. CDR3: CASTTTTAGANVLTF. In DNA form, the CDR3 reads TGTGCCAGCACCACAACGACGGCTGGGGCCAACGTCCTGACTTTC.

J is TRBJ2-3 and V is TRBV29-1; 10 bases line up with TRBD2. Losses at the gene ends were 4 bases for V and 5 bases for J; bases not matched to a gene: 9. Germline loops: CDR1 SQVTM, CDR2 ANQGSEA. This CDR3 spans 15 amino acids. The CDR3 loop is CSVARSGGQGDTQYF. For the CDR3, the DNA is TGCAGCGTTGCCCGTAGCGGGGGGCAGGGAGATACGCAGTATTTT.

This clone was picked up one time. Written as DNA, the CDR3 is TGTGCCAGCAGTGAGCGACAGGGTAGGGCCGAGCAGTACTTC. Protein: CASSERQGRAEQYF. The rearrangement uses TRBV2 and TRBJ2-7; 7 nucleotides line up with TRBD1. The CDR3 loop spans 14 amino acids. Germline lookup yields CDR1 SNHLY and CDR2 FYNNEI. V lost 3 bases to trimming and J lost 6 bases; unmatched junction nucleotides: 8.